This entry concerns a single TCR beta chain. Original handling: Reference gene primer amplification in the assay estimated nucleated cell counts. The table came from immunoSEQ multiplex PCR; TCRdb's copy has only in-frame clones and leaves some out. V, J and clone size reflect that table, while D and trimming were determined from the DNA. Here the sample spans about 29,000 clones, roughly three quarters being singletons. This specimen belongs to a study of blood T cell repertoires in COVID-19. Study summary: COVID-19 samples, acute and convalescent, were from the United States, Italy and Spain. In each case, the material was cDNA or gDNA derived from T cells, B-cell-depleted T cells, or PBMCs.

The sequence was collected from a woman in her sixties or seventies with acute or convalescent COVID-19. The material sequenced was peripheral blood.

DNA of the CDR3: TGTGCCAGCAAAGTGGGGCCGAACACCGGGGAGCTGTTTTTT. Translating gives CASKVGPNTGELFF. The chain uses TRBV28 and TRBJ2-2, with D tentatively TRBD1 (5 bases). This CDR3 region has 14 residues. Germline CDR1 is MDHEN and CDR2 is SYDVKM. The germline V and J ends were trimmed by 7 bases and 0 bases, with 9 bases remaining between them. Full variable domain (outside the CDR3, taken from reference TRBV28 and TRBJ2-2): DVKVTQSSRYLVKRTGEKVFLECVQDMDHENMFWYRQDPGLGLRLIYFSYDVKMKEKGDIPEGYSVSREKKERFSLILESASTNQTSMYLCASKVGPNTGELFFGEGSRLTVL.